Listed below are T cell receptor beta chains from one sample, sequenced in a study of blood T cell repertoires in COVID-19. Measured with immunoSEQ multiplex PCR; TCRdb has only the in-frame clones, and not every one. This repertoire shows around 390,000 clones, around nine tenths found once; its top ten account for about 9.4%. Sequencing was carried out using PBMCs or T cells enriched from blood (not recorded which). The receptors here all came from a woman in her forties or fifties who had recovered from COVID-19. Each CDR3 is given with its conserved first and last residue. The D gene is left open where the match is weak. Clone size, where shown, is once, few, many, or a class for clones that have expanded.

>13|.|.|TRBJ1-1|TRBV30
TGTGCCTGGACCTTAGACGGGTACACTGAAGCTTTCTTT
CAWTLDGYTEAFF
>15|once|.|TRBJ2-5|TRBV7-9
TGTGCCAGCAGCCCGCCCCGGAGGCTAGGTGAGACCCAGTACTTC
CASSPPRRLGETQYF
>17|.|.|TRBJ1-2|TRBV1
TGCACCAGCAGCCAAACCCGGGGTCTTCTTGTCTGCTATGGCTACACCTTC
CTSSQTRGLLVCYGYTF
>14|once|TRBD1|TRBJ1-1|TRBV6-2/TRBV6-3
TGTGCCAGCAGTCGAGGTGACAGGGGTACTGAAGCTTTCTTT
CASSRGDRGTEAFF
>15|.|.|TRBJ1-6|TRBV7-9
TGTGCCAGCAGCCCCTACAGGGATACTAATTCACCCCTCCACTTT
CASSPYRDTNSPLHF
>15|.|.|TRBJ2-1|TRBV19
TGTGCCAGTAGTCCTCACAGTAGCTCCTACAATGAGCAGTTCTTC
CASSPHSSSYNEQFF
>16|.|TRBD2|TRBJ2-2|TRBV19
TGTGCCAGTAGTATGGATGGGGGAGGGAGCACCGGGGAGCTGTTTTTT
CASSMDGGGSTGELFF
>17|.|.|TRBJ1-4|TRBV14
TGTGCCAGCAGCCAAGACTGGGTAACAGGGCACAATGAAAAACTGTTTTTT
CASSQDWVTGHNEKLFF
>12|.|TRBD2|TRBJ2-5|TRBV6-5
TGTGCCAGCATGTGGGGGGGGGAGACCCAGTACTTC
CASMWGGETQYF
>15|.|TRBD1|TRBJ2-7|TRBV19
TGTGCCAGTAGGAGAACCGGGACAGGGTACTCCGAGCAGTACTTC
CASRRTGTGYSEQYF
>16|.|TRBD1|TRBJ1-2|TRBV5-1
TGCGCCAGCAGCTTGTTGGGGACAGGGATGAACTATGGCTACACCTTC
CASSLLGTGMNYGYTF
>15|.|.|TRBJ1-6|TRBV18
TGTGCCAGCTCACCGCCAGGGAATCAAAATTCACCCCTCCACTTT
CASSPPGNQNSPLHF
>15|.|.|TRBJ2-5|TRBV4-2
TGTGCCAGCAGCCCCAGGGGGGCACCTATAGAGACCCAGTACTTC
CASSPRGAPIETQYF
>16|.|.|TRBJ2-2|TRBV9
TGTGCCAGCCCTAGACCTCGGCGGTCGGATATCGGGGAGCTGTTTTTT
CASPRPRRSDIGELFF
>15|.|TRBD2|TRBJ2-1|TRBV6-5
TGTGCCAGCAGGACGTTAGCGGGGGGGCTCGATGAGCAGTTCTTC
CASRTLAGGLDEQFF
>17|.|.|TRBJ2-5|TRBV4-1
TGCGCCAGCAGCCAAGATGGAGGGATCAGGGGGCAAGAGACCCAGTACTTC
CASSQDGGIRGQETQYF
>14|.|TRBD1|TRBJ1-2|TRBV4-1
TGCGCCAGCAGCCAACCGGGACAGGGGTATGGCTACACCTTC
CASSQPGQGYGYTF
>19|.|TRBD2|TRBJ2-6|TRBV9
TGTGCCAGCAGCGCTCGAGTGGGGACTAGCGGGGGCTGGGCCAACGTCCTGACTTTC
CASSARVGTSGGWANVLTF
>14|once|.|TRBJ1-1|TRBV5-1
TGCGCCAGCAGCTTCGGGGGGGCGAACACTGAAGCTTTCTTT
CASSFGGANTEAFF
>11|.|.|TRBJ1-2|TRBV19
TGTGCCAGTAGTATAACGGGAGGCTACACCTTC
CASSITGGYTF
>19|.|.|TRBJ1-6|TRBV1
TGCACCAGCAGCCAGGCCACGACAGGTGTACCCTCCTATAATTCACCCCTCCACTTT
CTSSQATTGVPSYNSPLHF
>13|.|.|TRBJ2-2|TRBV29-1
TGCAGCGTTGCAGGGGCGGGCACCGGGGAGCTGTTTTTT
CSVAGAGTGELFF
>14|few|TRBD2|TRBJ2-1|TRBV10-3
TGTGCCATCAGTGATCACACCGGGGGGTATGAGCAGTTCTTC
CAISDHTGGYEQFF
>12|.|TRBD1|TRBJ2-7|TRBV29-1
TGCAGCGTTCAGGACAGGCTCTACGAGCAGTACTTC
CSVQDRLYEQYF
>15|.|.|TRBJ1-3|TRBV30
TGTGCCTGGGGTTACCGGGACAACCGTGGAAACACCATATATTTT
CAWGYRDNRGNTIYF
>13|.|.|TRBJ1-1|TRBV28
TGTGCCACAAAAGAGGGTATGAACACTGAAGCTTTCTTT
CATKEGMNTEAFF
>14|.|.|TRBJ2-7|TRBV7-2
TGTGCCAGCAGCTTAGTTCGGGGAAGCCACGAGCAGTACTTC
CASSLVRGSHEQYF
>13|few|TRBD1|TRBJ1-1|TRBV5-1
TGCGCCAGCAGCTGGACAGGGGACACTGAAGCTTTCTTT
CASSWTGDTEAFF
>12|.|TRBD1|TRBJ1-2|TRBV30
TGTGCCTGGGGACAGGGAAACTATGGCTACACCTTC
CAWGQGNYGYTF
>15|.|.|TRBJ2-7|TRBV18
TGTGCCAGCTCACCGTTGCAGGGGGGAACCTACGAGCAGTACTTC
CASSPLQGGTYEQYF